This TCR beta chain was profiled in a study of blood T cell repertoires in COVID-19. Study summary: Whether acute or convalescent, the COVID-19 samples came from the United States, Italy and Spain. PBMCs, B-cell-depleted T cells, or T cells provided the cDNA or gDNA that made up the material.

Original handling: Estimation of nucleated cell counts relied on the amplification of reference gene primers. Profiling relied on immunoSEQ multiplex PCR, and the TCRdb table lists in-frame clones only, not all of them. The V and J calls and the clone size are those of that table, but D and trimming were determined from the DNA. Counted here are more than 300,000 clones, roughly 90% occurring once; the ten biggest clones make up 7% to 8%. The receptor's source is a woman between 65 and 79 years old with COVID-19, enrolled during active disease. Sequencing input: peripheral blood.

DNA of the CDR3: TGTGCCAGCAGCGTAGGAACAGGGGGTGGAGGTACGCAGTATTTT. It yields the protein CASSVGTGGGGTQYF. V usage is TRBV9 and J usage is TRBJ2-3, with 8 bases identical to TRBD1. CDR3 length: 15 residues. Per the germline V gene, CDR1 is SGDLS and CDR2 is YYNGEE. The V segment lost 0 bases and the J segment 8 bases; nucleotides outside the gene matches: 8.